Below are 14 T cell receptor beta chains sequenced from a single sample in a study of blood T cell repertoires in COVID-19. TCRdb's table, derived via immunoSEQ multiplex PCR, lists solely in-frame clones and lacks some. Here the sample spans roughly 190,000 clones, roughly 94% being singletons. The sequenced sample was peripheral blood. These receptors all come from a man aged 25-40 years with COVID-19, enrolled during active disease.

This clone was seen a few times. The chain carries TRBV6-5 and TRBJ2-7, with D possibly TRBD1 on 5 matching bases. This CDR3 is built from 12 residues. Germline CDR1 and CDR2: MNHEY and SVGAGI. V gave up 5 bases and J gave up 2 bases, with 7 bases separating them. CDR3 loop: CASSMDTYEQYF. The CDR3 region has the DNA TGTGCCAGCAGTATGGACACCTACGAGCAGTACTTC.

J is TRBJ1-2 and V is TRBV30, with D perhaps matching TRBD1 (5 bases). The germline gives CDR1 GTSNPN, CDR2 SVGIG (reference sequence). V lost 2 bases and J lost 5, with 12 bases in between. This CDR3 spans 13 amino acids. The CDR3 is CAWSRDGSYGYTF. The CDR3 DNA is TGTGCCTGGAGTCGGGACGGGAGTTATGGCTACACCTTC. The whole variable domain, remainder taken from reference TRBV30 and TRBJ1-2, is SQTIHQWPATLVQPVGSPLSLECTVEGTSNPNLYWYRQAAGRGLQLLFYSVGIGQISSEVPQNLSASRPQDRQFILSSKKLLLSDSGFYLCAWSRDGSYGYTFGSGTRLTVV.

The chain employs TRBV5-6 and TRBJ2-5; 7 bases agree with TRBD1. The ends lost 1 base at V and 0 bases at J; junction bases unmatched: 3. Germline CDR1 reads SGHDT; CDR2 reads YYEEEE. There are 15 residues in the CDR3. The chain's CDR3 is CASSLPGTDQETQYF. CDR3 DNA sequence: TGTGCCAGCAGCTTGCCAGGGACAGACCAAGAGACCCAGTACTTC.

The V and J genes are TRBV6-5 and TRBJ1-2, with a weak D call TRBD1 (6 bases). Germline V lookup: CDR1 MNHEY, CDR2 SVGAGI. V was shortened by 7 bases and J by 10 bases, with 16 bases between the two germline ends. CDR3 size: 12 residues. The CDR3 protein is CASTGGHLFYTF. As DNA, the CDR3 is TGTGCCAGCACTGGGGGCCACCTATTCTACACCTTC.

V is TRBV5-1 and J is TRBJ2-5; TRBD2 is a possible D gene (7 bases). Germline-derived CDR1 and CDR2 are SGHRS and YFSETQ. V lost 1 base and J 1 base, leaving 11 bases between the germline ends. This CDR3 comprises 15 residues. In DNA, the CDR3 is TGCGCCAGCAGCTTGAGGGGGGGAGTCCAAGAGACCCAGTACTTC. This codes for CASSLRGGVQETQYF. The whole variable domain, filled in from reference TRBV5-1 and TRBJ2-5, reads KAGVTQTPRYLIKTRGQQVTLSCSPISGHRSVSWYQQTPGQGLQFLFEYFSETQRNKGNFPGRFSGRQFSNSRSEMNVSTLELGDSALYLCASSLRGGVQETQYFGPGTRLLVL.

This CDR3 reads CASSLANQEDYEQYF. DNA for the CDR3: TGCGCCAGCAGCTTGGCCAACCAAGAGGACTACGAGCAGTACTTC. This sequence joins TRBV5-1 and TRBJ2-7; D remains ambiguous. Germline values: CDR1 SGHRS, CDR2 YFSETQ. With 0 bases removed from V and 3 bases from J, the gap between germline ends came to 13 bases. The CDR3 spans 15 residues.

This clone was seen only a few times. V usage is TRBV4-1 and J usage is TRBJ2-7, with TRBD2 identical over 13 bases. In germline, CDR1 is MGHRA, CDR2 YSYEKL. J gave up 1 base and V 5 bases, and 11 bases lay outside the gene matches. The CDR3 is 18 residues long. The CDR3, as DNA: TGCGCCAGCAGCGCCTCGAGACTAGCGGGGGGCCAATCCTACGAGCAGTACTTC. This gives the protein CASSASRLAGGQSYEQYF.

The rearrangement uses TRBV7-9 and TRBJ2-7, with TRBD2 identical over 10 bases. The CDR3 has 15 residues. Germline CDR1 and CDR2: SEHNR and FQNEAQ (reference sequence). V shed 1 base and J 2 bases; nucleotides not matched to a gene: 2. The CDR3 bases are TGTGCCAGCAGCTTAGGTCTAGCGGGGGCCTACGAGCAGTACTTC. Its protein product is CASSLGLAGAYEQYF.

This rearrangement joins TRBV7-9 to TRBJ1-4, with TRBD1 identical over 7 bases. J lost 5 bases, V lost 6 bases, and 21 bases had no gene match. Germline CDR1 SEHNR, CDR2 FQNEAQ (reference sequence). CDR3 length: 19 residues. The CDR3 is CASSRLLPGQRRTNEKLFF. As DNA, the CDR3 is TGTGCCAGCAGTCGATTGCTGCCGGGACAGAGAAGAACGAATGAAAAACTGTTTTTT.

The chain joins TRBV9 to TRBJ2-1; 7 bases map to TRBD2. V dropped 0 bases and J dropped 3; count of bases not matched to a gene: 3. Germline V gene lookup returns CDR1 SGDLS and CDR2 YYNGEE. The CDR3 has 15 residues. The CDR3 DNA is TGTGCCAGCAGCGTAGACGGCGGGGGCTACAATGAGCAGTTCTTC. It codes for CASSVDGGGYNEQFF.

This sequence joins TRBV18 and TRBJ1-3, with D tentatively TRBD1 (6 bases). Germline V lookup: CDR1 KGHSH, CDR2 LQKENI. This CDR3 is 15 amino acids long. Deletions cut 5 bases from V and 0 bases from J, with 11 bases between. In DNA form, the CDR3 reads TGTGCCAGCTCAAAAGGACAGAGCTCTGGAAACACCATATATTTT. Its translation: CASSKGQSSGNTIYF.

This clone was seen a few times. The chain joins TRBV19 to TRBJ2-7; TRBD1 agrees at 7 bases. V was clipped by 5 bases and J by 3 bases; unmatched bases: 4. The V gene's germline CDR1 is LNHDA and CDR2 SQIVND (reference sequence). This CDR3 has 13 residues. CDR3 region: CASSGDRIYEQYF. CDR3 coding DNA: TGTGCCAGTAGTGGGGACAGAATCTACGAGCAGTACTTC.

CDR3 sequence reads: CASSYYRGGNTEAFF. The CDR3 nucleotides are TGTGCCAGCAGTTACTACAGGGGGGGGAACACTGAAGCTTTCTTT. The chain combines TRBV28 with TRBJ1-1; TRBD1 matches at 8 bases. The CDR3 is made up of 15 amino acids. With 4 bases clipped from V and 1 base from J, the junction kept 5 bases outside the gene matches. From germline, CDR1 is MDHEN and CDR2 SYDVKM.

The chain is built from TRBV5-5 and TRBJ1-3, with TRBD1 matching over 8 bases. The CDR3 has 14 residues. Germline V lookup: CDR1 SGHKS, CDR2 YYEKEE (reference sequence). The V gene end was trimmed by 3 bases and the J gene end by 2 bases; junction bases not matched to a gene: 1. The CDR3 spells CASSWGQAGNTIYF. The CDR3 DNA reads TGTGCCAGCAGCTGGGGACAGGCTGGAAACACCATATATTTT.